The source of this TCR beta chain is a study of PD-1 blockade in mismatch repair-deficient tumors (TCRdb year 2017). General notes on the study: Between late 2013 and 2016, 75 to 95 consecutive patients with some 12 mismatch repair-deficient cancer types, all previously treated and progressing, were enrolled in the trial. Deep sequencing of TCR CDR3 regions was used to track tumor-associated T cell clones in peripheral blood of patients responding to PD-1 blockade.

Points the paper makes about the study in general: After pembrolizumab, tumor-resident clones, which were often undetectable in blood before treatment, expanded rapidly and then contracted, generally ahead of radiologic responses.

About this clone itself: Its antigen remains undetermined. Per-nucleotide qualities are absent, and no much larger clonotype sits a single base away.

For each enrolled patient, mismatch repair deficiency was established using either polymerase chain reaction or immunohistochemistry. TCR sequencing was performed for a few patients who responded to pembrolizumab therapy. Pembrolizumab PD-1 blockade was prospectively tested in advanced mismatch repair-deficient cancers, regardless of tissue of origin, in the phase II trial. Peripheral blood T cell samples were collected serially, before PD-1 blockade began and at several time points afterward. The timing of each blood sample was reported as weeks after the first dose of pembrolizumab. Libraries were prepared through the immunoSEQ multiplex PCR assay. TCRdb limited this immuneACCESS table to in-frame rearrangements with V and J called. A share of clones is missing; checked studies link under half to unresolved V genes, and the rest is unexplained. Recorded for this sample are about 51,000 clones; more than 75% of them occurred a single time. Around 3.4% of the sample comes from the top ten.

A distance of 15 bases separates the germline ends of V and J, which lose 5 bases and 8 bases respectively. The CDR3 holds 13 amino acids from the cysteine to the phenylalanine. Left in the record is the CDR3 DNA by itself, 39 bases read in frame from the first base. Based on the germline V gene, the CDR1 and CDR2 sequences are MDHEN and SYDVKM. Sequences were derived from peripheral blood, sampled 4 weeks after starting pembrolizumab. The sequence derives from an adult with mismatch repair-deficient cancer. The chain employs TRBV28 and TRBJ1-2; perhaps TRBD1 is the D gene, with 5 bases matching. Here is the DNA: TGTGCCAGCAGTCCCGGGACTTCGGGGGGCTACACCTTC. It translates as CASSPGTSGGYTF.